These 23 T cell receptor beta chains were all obtained from the same sample, sequenced in a study of shared clonotypes between healthy human individuals. The data were produced by immunoSEQ multiplex PCR, yet TCRdb's version contains in-frame clones alone and is incomplete. The sample yields fewer than 3 million clones, 85% to 95% seen once. Sequencing was performed on naive CD4+ T cells from PBMCs. Stated subset: CD45RA+ positively selected. All receptors derive from a man in his late teens or twenties in good health. Some clones in this sample may be carry-over from other donors' samples.

This rearrangement joins TRBV19 to TRBJ2-2, with TRBD1 matching over 10 bases. CDR3 length: 16 residues. Germline lookup yields CDR1 LNHDA and CDR2 SQIVND (reference sequence). The junction had 6 bases not matched to a gene; V was cut back by 5 bases and J by 3 bases. In nucleotides, the CDR3 is TGTGCCAGTAGTTTCCGGGACAGGGGCGACACCGGGGAGCTGTTTTTT. It yields the protein CASSFRDRGDTGELFF.

The sample holds a few counts of this clone. V usage is TRBV7-2 and J usage is TRBJ1-5, with a tentative D call TRBD1 (5 bases). The CDR3 spans 12 residues. V shed 1 base and J shed 9 bases, with 7 bases lying between them. Germline V gene lookup returns CDR1 SGHTA and CDR2 FQGNSA. This CDR3 reads CASSLGQTPQHF. The CDR3 coding sequence is TGTGCCAGCAGCTTAGGACAGACGCCCCAGCATTTT.

The chain couples TRBV5-1 to TRBJ1-5; D possibly corresponds to TRBD1 (6 bases). Germline V gives CDR1 SGHRS, CDR2 YFSETQ. V dropped 3 bases and J dropped 2 bases, with 12 bases sitting between them. The CDR3 is 15 amino acids. The CDR3 loop is CASSSGVSGNQPQHF. The CDR3 DNA follows: TGCGCCAGCAGCTCAGGGGTGTCTGGCAATCAGCCCCAGCATTTT.

This chain joins TRBV29-1 and TRBJ2-1; TRBD2 matches 13 bases. CDR3 size: 15 residues. The ends lost 5 bases at V and 1 base at J; junction bases unmatched: 2. Germline V gene sequence: CDR1 SQVTM, CDR2 ANQGSEA. CDR3 coding DNA: TGCAGCGTTAAGGGACTAGCGGGATCCTACAATGAGCAGTTCTTC. Translating it yields CSVKGLAGSYNEQFF.

This chain connects TRBV4-3 to TRBJ2-7, with 9 bases that match TRBD2. Germline CDR1 reads LGHNA; CDR2 reads YSLEER. The CDR3 totals 17 residues. Trimming at V came to 1 base and at J to 1 base, leaving 8 bases not matched to a gene. CDR3 nucleotides: TGCGCCAGCAGCCAAGGTATTAGCGGGGGAAGTTCCTACGAGCAGTACTTC. It is translated as CASSQGISGGSSYEQYF.

Concerning this clone: The sample has other DNA sequences that encode this CDR3 too. The V call is TRBV30, the J call TRBJ1-2; a weak D match, TRBD1 (5 bases). V dropped 0 bases and J dropped 8 bases, with 13 bases sitting between them. This CDR3 has 13 amino acids. Germline V gene lookup returns CDR1 GTSNPN and CDR2 SVGIG (reference sequence). In DNA, the CDR3 is TGTGCCTGGAGTGTAGAGCAGGGATACGGCTACACCTTC. This codes for CAWSVEQGYGYTF.

The V and J genes are TRBV2 and TRBJ2-7, with D tentatively TRBD2 (6 bases). CDR3 length: 14 residues. Germline loops: CDR1 SNHLY, CDR2 FYNNEI. Trimming pared 6 bases from V and 2 bases from J, leaving 14 bases between. CDR3 in amino acids: CASRSLGGTYEQYF. The CDR3 bases are TGTGCCAGCAGATCTCTCGGGGGTACCTACGAGCAGTACTTC.

This chain uses TRBV9 with TRBJ2-1; TRBD2 matches at 15 bases. The V gene's germline CDR1 is SGDLS and CDR2 YYNGEE. The V gene end was trimmed by 3 bases and the J gene end by 6 bases; junction bases not matched to a gene: 10. The CDR3 is 18 residues long. CDR3 nucleotide sequence: TGTGCCAGCAGCGCTAGGGGGGGACTAGCGGGAGGAGTCAATGAGCAGTTCTTC. It codes for CASSARGGLAGGVNEQFF.

The chain uses TRBV11-2 and TRBJ2-1, with 7 nucleotides matching TRBD2. Germline loops: CDR1 SGHAT, CDR2 FQNNGV. The CDR3 runs to 12 residues. The ends lost 1 base at V and 12 bases at J; junction bases unmatched: 3. CDR3 in amino acids: CASSLAGGPQFF. The CDR3 DNA is TGTGCCAGCAGCTTAGCGGGAGGCCCGCAGTTCTTC. Together with reference TRBV11-2 and TRBJ2-1, the CDR3 gives the full variable domain: EAGVAQSPRYKIIEKRQSVAFWCNPISGHATLYWYQQILGQGPKLLIQFQNNGVVDDSQLPKDRFSAERLKGVDSTLKIQPAKLEDSAVYLCASSLAGGPQFFGPGTRLTVL.

The chain couples TRBV7-3 to TRBJ2-3, with D unclear. Trimming shortened V by 5 bases and J by 3 bases, and 9 bases separated the two germline ends. The CDR3 is 13 amino acids. Germline V gene data show CDR1 as SGHTA and CDR2 as FQGTGA. The CDR3 spells CASSRTVTDTQYF. Here the CDR3 DNA reads TGTGCCAGCAGCCGTACAGTGACAGATACGCAGTATTTT.

The chain has TRBV27 and TRBJ2-3; TRBD1 might be the D (5 bases). This CDR3 spans 14 amino acids. Germline V CDR1 and CDR2: MNHEY, SMNVEV (reference sequence). The ends were cut back, 4 bases at V and 1 base at J, with 9 bases in the middle. The CDR3 sequence is CASSSGHGTDTQYF. In DNA form, the CDR3 reads TGTGCCAGCAGTTCAGGACACGGCACAGATACGCAGTATTTT.

Notes on this clone: This sample includes further DNA sequences coding for the same CDR3. This sequence joins TRBV5-1 and TRBJ2-7; D is unclear. V lost 0 bases, J lost 0 bases, and 7 bases lay in between. The CDR3 has 14 residues. In germline, CDR1 is SGHRS, CDR2 YFSETQ. The CDR3 protein is CASSLDSTSYEQYF. The CDR3 DNA reads TGCGCCAGCAGCTTGGACTCGACCTCCTACGAGCAGTACTTC.

In this sample, this clone turned up once. The rearrangement uses TRBV25-1 and TRBJ2-7; D unresolved. Per germline, CDR1 MGHDK and CDR2 SYGVNS. V lost 6 bases and J lost 3, with 6 bases in between. The CDR3 runs to 11 residues. CDR3 amino acids: CASRNYYEQYF. The DNA of the CDR3 is TGTGCCAGCAGGAACTACTACGAGCAGTACTTC.

This chain connects TRBV28 to TRBJ2-5, with TRBD2 matching 13 bases. Judging by the DNA end, TRBJ2-7 fits better; the J call may be wrong. Germline V CDR1 and CDR2: MDHEN, SYDVKM. The CDR3 is 16 residues long. This chain's CDR3 is CASSSPLAGGPSEQYF. CDR3 DNA sequence: TGTGCCAGCAGTTCGCCACTAGCGGGAGGGCCTTCCGAGCAGTACTTC.

The chain is built from TRBV19 and TRBJ2-7; possible D gene TRBD1, 6 bases. This CDR3 has 14 residues. The germline V and J ends were trimmed by 3 bases and 0 bases, with 9 bases remaining between them. CDR1 is LNHDA and CDR2 is SQIVND in the germline V gene (reference sequence). The CDR3 coding sequence is TGTGCCAGTAGTATCCAACAGGGCTCCTACGAGCAGTACTTC. Its translation: CASSIQQGSYEQYF. The full variable domain, its missing parts supplied by reference TRBV19 and TRBJ2-7, is DGGITQSPKYLFRKEGQNVTLSCEQNLNHDAMYWYRQDPGQGLRLIYYSQIVNDFQKGDIAEGYSVSREKKESFPLTVTSAQKNPTAFYLCASSIQQGSYEQYFGPGTRLTVT.

This chain joins TRBV23-1 and TRBJ2-7; D might be TRBD1 (8 bases). TRBV23-1 is an open reading frame, and its role is uncertain. V was shortened by 2 bases and J by 6 bases, with 20 bases between the two germline ends. The CDR3 is 16 residues long. The CDR3 loop is CASSQDGQGSGLEQYF. CDR3 coding DNA: TGCGCCAGCAGTCAAGACGGACAGGGTAGCGGGCTCGAGCAGTACTTC.

CDR3 protein: CASSLALAMSYEQYF. CDR3 bases: TGTGCCAGCAGCTTAGCACTAGCGATGTCCTACGAGCAGTACTTC. The rearrangement uses TRBV11-2 and TRBJ2-7; 7 bases match TRBD2. The germline CDR1 and CDR2 sequences are SGHAT and FQNNGV. The CDR3 is 15 residues long. The V gene end was trimmed by 1 base and the J gene end by 1 base; junction bases not matched to a gene: 4.

The rearrangement uses TRBV4-1 and TRBJ2-1, with no clear D. Trimming took 4 bases from V and 6 from J, leaving 19 bases between them. Germline CDR1 and CDR2: MGHRA and YSYEKL. The CDR3 spans 16 residues. The CDR3 spells CASSRGGHRTFNEQFF. The CDR3 region has the DNA TGCGCCAGCAGCCGGGGTGGCCACCGGACGTTCAATGAGCAGTTCTTC.

In its sample, this clone was seen once. V gene TRBV9 combines with J gene TRBJ2-1; D is perhaps TRBD2 (6 bases). V was pared by 4 bases and J by 0 bases, with 17 bases between. Germline assignment: CDR1 SGDLS and CDR2 YYNGEE. The CDR3 is 17 amino acids. DNA for the CDR3: TGTGCCAGCAGCTCAAGACTAGGCCAGAGCTCCTACAATGAGCAGTTCTTC. It encodes CASSSRLGQSSYNEQFF.

V usage is TRBV7-9 and J usage is TRBJ1-1; 7 positions agree with TRBD1. CDR1 and CDR2 from the germline V gene are SEHNR and FQNEAQ (reference sequence). The trim removed 6 bases at V and 3 bases at J, leaving 7 bases unmatched. This CDR3 is 14 amino acids long. In nucleotides, the CDR3 is TGTGCCAGCAGTCCCGAGGGGGCGTACACTGAAGCTTTCTTT. It translates to CASSPEGAYTEAFF.

The chain joins TRBV14 to TRBJ2-6, with 7 bases that match TRBD2. Trimming at V came to 5 bases and at J to 2 bases, leaving 12 bases not matched to a gene. Germline CDR1 is SGHDN and CDR2 is FVKESK. This CDR3 is 18 amino acids long. As DNA, the CDR3 is TGTGCCAGCAGCGGACTAGGGACGGGACGTACTGGGGCCAACGTCCTGACTTTC. Amino acids: CASSGLGTGRTGANVLTF. Based on the CDR3 plus reference TRBV14 and TRBJ2-6, the full variable domain is EAGVTQFPSHSVIEKGQTVTLRCDPISGHDNLYWYRRVMGKEIKFLLHFVKESKQDESGMPNNRFLAERTGGTYSTLKVQPAELEDSGVYFCASSGLGTGRTGANVLTFGAGSRLTVL.

Points on this clone: In the same sample, other DNA sequences code for this CDR3. The chain joins TRBV28 to TRBJ2-7, with D hard to call. The CDR3 is 12 amino acids. Between the trimmed V and J ends, which lost 3 bases and 1 base, there was a span of 4 bases. CDR1 and CDR2 (germline): MDHEN, SYDVKM. The CDR3 reads CASSFGSYEQYF. Here the CDR3 DNA reads TGTGCCAGCAGTTTTGGATCCTACGAGCAGTACTTC.

The genes are TRBV28 and TRBJ2-1; D gene ambiguous. Germline-derived CDR1 and CDR2 are MDHEN and SYDVKM. V lost 1 base and J lost 10, with 8 bases in between. CDR3 size: 12 residues. In DNA form, the CDR3 reads TGTGCCAGCAGTTTATTAGGCTTAGAGCAGTTCTTC. As protein: CASSLLGLEQFF.